These 25 T cell receptor beta chains were all obtained from the same sample, sequenced in a study of blood T cell repertoires in COVID-19. Profiled with immunoSEQ multiplex PCR; TCRdb holds only in-frame clones, not every one. The table records roughly 330,000 clones, roughly 86% of them present only once. Sequenced sample: peripheral blood. The receptor set was obtained from a man aged 25 to 45 with COVID-19, enrolled during active disease.

V is TRBV5-1 and J is TRBJ2-2; perhaps TRBD1 as D (5 bases). CDR1 and CDR2 (germline): SGHRS, YFSETQ. V gave up 4 bases and J gave up 4 bases, with 14 bases separating them. The CDR3 has 15 amino acids. DNA of the CDR3: TGCGCCAGCAGCCCTCAGACAGCTTCCACCGGGGAGCTGTTTTTT. It is translated as CASSPQTASTGELFF. Using reference TRBV5-1 and TRBJ2-2 for the parts outside the CDR3, the full variable domain is KAGVTQTPRYLIKTRGQQVTLSCSPISGHRSVSWYQQTPGQGLQFLFEYFSETQRNKGNFPGRFSGRQFSNSRSEMNVSTLELGDSALYLCASSPQTASTGELFFGEGSRLTVL.

This clone came up once. V usage is TRBV5-4 and J usage is TRBJ1-2; weak D call: TRBD1 (6 bases). Looked up from germline, CDR1 is SGHNT and CDR2 is YYREEE (reference sequence). Trimming stripped 6 bases from V and 4 bases from J, with 16 bases between. CDR3 length: 14 residues. This chain's CDR3 is CASTATGFFYGYTF. The DNA of the CDR3 is TGTGCCAGCACCGCCACAGGGTTCTTCTATGGCTACACCTTC.

The CDR3 DNA sequence: TGTGCCAGCAGCCCCCAGGGGGCCTACGAGCAGTACTTC. The encoded protein is CASSPQGAYEQYF. This sequence joins TRBV3-1 (or the pseudogene TRBV3-2) and TRBJ2-7, with 7 positions matching TRBD1. The germline V gene encodes CDR1 LGHDT and CDR2 YNNKEL (reference sequence). With 4 bases clipped from V and 2 bases from J, the junction kept 2 bases outside the gene matches. The CDR3 has 13 amino acids.

The V call is TRBV5-6, the J call TRBJ1-2; TRBD1 might be the D (6 bases). Trimming pared 0 bases from V and 4 bases from J, leaving 13 bases between. The CDR3 extends over 15 amino acids. Germline assignment: CDR1 SGHDT and CDR2 YYEEEE. The DNA for the CDR3 is TGTGCCAGCAGCTTGGTTGAGGGGGTTAGCTATGGCTACACCTTC. It yields the protein CASSLVEGVSYGYTF.

A note on this clone: Other DNA variants within this sample encode the same CDR3. The chain has TRBV20-1 and TRBJ2-7, with D unresolved. The CDR3 is 11 residues long. Trimming took off 4 bases at V and 3 bases at J, with 7 bases between the two ends. CDR1 and CDR2 (germline): DFQATT, SNEGSKA (reference sequence). In DNA, the CDR3 is TGCAGTGCTAAATCCGGCTACGAGCAGTACTTC. Its translation: CSAKSGYEQYF.

The chain combines TRBV29-1 with TRBJ2-7, with 13 bases that match TRBD2. The length of the CDR3 is 14 residues. V shed 0 bases and J 6 bases; nucleotides not matched to a gene: 2. Germline V gene data show CDR1 as SQVTM and CDR2 as ANQGSEA. CDR3 DNA: TGCAGCGTTGAAGAACTAGCGGGAGGGATCGAGCAGTACTTC. Translated: CSVEELAGGIEQYF.

The chain combines TRBV9 with TRBJ1-1; a weak D match, TRBD1 (5 bases). V was clipped by 3 bases and J by 1 base, with 10 bases between them. The germline V gene has CDR1 SGDLS and CDR2 YYNGEE. CDR3 size: 14 residues. DNA of the CDR3: TGTGCCAGCAGCGAGGACACGACGAACACTGAAGCTTTCTTT. As protein: CASSEDTTNTEAFF.

The chain carries TRBV7-3 and TRBJ2-2; TRBD2 matches 10 bases. The CDR3 is 17 amino acids. Germline V lookup: CDR1 SGHTA, CDR2 FQGTGA. With 5 bases clipped from V and 0 bases from J, the junction kept 6 bases outside the gene matches. CDR3 residues: CASSLLAGGPNTGELFF. The CDR3 DNA is TGTGCCAGCAGCCTCTTAGCGGGGGGACCGAACACCGGGGAGCTGTTTTTT.

The chain carries TRBV7-9 and TRBJ1-6, with D possibly TRBD1 on 6 matching bases. This CDR3 spans 15 amino acids. The germline V gene encodes CDR1 SEHNR and CDR2 FQNEAQ (reference sequence). Trimming pared 5 bases from V and 7 bases from J, leaving 15 bases between. The DNA of the CDR3 is TGTGCCAGCAGCCCCCGGGACAAACAAAATTCACCCCTCCACTTT. It codes for CASSPRDKQNSPLHF.

The CDR3, as DNA: TGCGCCAGCAGCCCCTTAGTAAGCTCCTACGAGCAGTACTTC. This sequence encodes CASSPLVSSYEQYF. The V and J genes are TRBV5-1 and TRBJ2-7; the D is unclear. V was trimmed by 4 bases and J by 0 bases, leaving 11 bases between them. The CDR3 extends over 14 amino acids. Germline V gene sequence: CDR1 SGHRS, CDR2 YFSETQ.

This chain joins TRBV5-6 and TRBJ2-7; the D is unclear. The ends were cut back, 1 base at V and 3 bases at J, with 5 bases in the middle. The CDR3 has 12 amino acids. Germline CDR1 reads SGHDT; CDR2 reads YYEEEE. The CDR3 region is CASSLYLYEQYF. CDR3 DNA sequence: TGTGCCAGCAGCTTGTATCTCTACGAGCAGTACTTC.

In nucleotides, the CDR3 is TGTGCCAGCAGCTCAACAGGGGGATATGGCTACACCTTC. Residues: CASSSTGGYGYTF. The J gene is TRBJ1-2, the V gene TRBV2; 8 nucleotides match TRBD1. CDR1 and CDR2 from the germline V gene are SNHLY and FYNNEI. The ends lost 6 bases at V and 5 bases at J; junction bases unmatched: 5. There are 13 residues in the CDR3.

A word on this clone: Since a much larger clone is just one base distant, this may be a read error. The gene calls are TRBV14 and TRBJ2-1, with 12 bases lining up with TRBD2. Germline CDR1 is SGHDN and CDR2 is FVKESK. The ends lost 2 bases at V and 4 bases at J; junction bases unmatched: 0. CDR3 length: 15 amino acids. In DNA form, the CDR3 reads TGTGCCAGCAGCCAACTAGCGGGAGGGTACAATGAGCAGTTCTTC. Its protein product is CASSQLAGGYNEQFF.

This clone has only a few counts. The chain carries TRBV3-1 (or the pseudogene TRBV3-2) and TRBJ2-2; possibly TRBD2 for D (6 bases). Trimming pared 4 bases from V and 2 bases from J, leaving 8 bases between. Germline CDR1 LGHDT, CDR2 YNNKEL (reference sequence). The CDR3 spans 14 residues. CDR3 residues: CASSLGGNTGELFF. The CDR3 DNA reads TGTGCCAGCAGCCTGGGAGGAAACACCGGGGAGCTGTTTTTT.

This clone has just one count. The chain joins TRBV7-6 to TRBJ2-7; 14 nucleotides line up with TRBD2. CDR3 length: 16 amino acids. CDR1 is SGHVS, CDR2 FNYEAQ, per germline. The ends lost 5 bases at V and 7 bases at J; junction bases unmatched: 10. The CDR3, as DNA: TGTGCCAGCAGCACACGACTAGCGGGAGGGCGAGGGGAGCAGTACTTC. Protein sequence: CASSTRLAGGRGEQYF. Full variable domain (rest looked up from reference TRBV7-6 and TRBJ2-7): GAGVSQSPRYKVTKRGQDVALRCDPISGHVSLYWYRQALGQGPEFLTYFNYEAQQDKSGLPNDRFSAERPEGSISTLTIQRTEQRDSAMYRCASSTRLAGGRGEQYFGPGTRLTVT.

Points on this clone: An end of the junction differs from the germline gene, which may be a read error. This chain uses TRBV19 with TRBJ2-4, with 12 bases that match TRBD2. Per germline, CDR1 LNHDA and CDR2 SQIVND (reference sequence). The CDR3 is 15 amino acids. The CDR3 nucleotides are TGTGCCAGTAGCTACTCCAAGGCTAGCGGGAGGGCGGCCCCCTTC. Translating gives CASSYSKASGRAAPF.

The chain joins TRBV9 to TRBJ1-2; 11 bases map to TRBD1. V trimming: 0 bases; J trimming: 6 bases; junction bases outside the gene matches: 4. Germline V gene sequence: CDR1 SGDLS, CDR2 YYNGEE. CDR3 length: 15 residues. DNA for the CDR3: TGTGCCAGCAGCGTAGGGACAGGGGGCGGGAATGGCTACACCTTC. Translation: CASSVGTGGGNGYTF.

The chain is built from TRBV6-2 or TRBV6-3 and TRBJ2-7; the match to TRBD1 covers 7 bases. The CDR3 covers 17 residues. Per germline, CDR1 MNHEY and CDR2 SVGEGT. V lost 4 bases and J lost 0; bases outside the gene matches: 12. The CDR3 DNA is TGTGCCAGCAGTTCCAGACAGGGAAGAGATTACTCCTACGAGCAGTACTTC. Translating it yields CASSSRQGRDYSYEQYF.

V usage is TRBV5-4 and J usage is TRBJ2-1; 8 bases are a match to TRBD1. The CDR3 is 14 residues long. Germline V gene lookup returns CDR1 SGHNT and CDR2 YYREEE (reference sequence). The trim removed 3 bases at V and 9 bases at J, leaving 8 bases unmatched. The CDR3 DNA reads as TGTGCCAGCAGCTCCCTCGGCAGGGGGCTTGAGCAGTTCTTC. It is translated as CASSSLGRGLEQFF.

The CDR3, as DNA: TGTGCCAGCAGTAGGGGACAGGGGGCGAGGAATGAGCAGTTCTTC. Translation gives CASSRGQGARNEQFF. The chain uses TRBV2 and TRBJ2-1; 12 bases are shared with TRBD1. The V and J ends lost 5 bases and 7 bases, in that order; junction bases with no gene match: 6. CDR3 length: 15 amino acids. Germline CDR1 reads SNHLY; CDR2 reads FYNNEI.

The chain employs TRBV18 and TRBJ1-1, with a tentative D call TRBD1 (6 bases). Germline CDR1 and CDR2: KGHSH and LQKENI. Trimming pared 0 bases from V and 5 bases from J, leaving 13 bases between. CDR3 size: 15 residues. CDR3 bases: TGTGCCAGCTCACCACCGTCCGGGGGGCAAACTGAAGCTTTCTTT. It codes for CASSPPSGGQTEAFF. Complete variable domain (other parts from reference TRBV18 and TRBJ1-1): NAGVMQNPRHLVRRRGQEARLRCSPMKGHSHVYWYRQLPEEGLKFMVYLQKENIIDESGMPKERFSAEFPKEGPSILRIQQVVRGDSAAYFCASSPPSGGQTEAFFGQGTRLTVV.

This clone was found once. The chain links TRBV20-1 to TRBJ2-4, with 11 bases identical to TRBD2. Germline V CDR1 and CDR2: DFQATT, SNEGSKA (reference sequence). The CDR3 totals 15 residues. V shed 3 bases and J 7 bases; nucleotides not matched to a gene: 8. CDR3 region: CSASSTSGGNNIQYF. DNA for the CDR3: TGCAGTGCTAGTAGCACTAGCGGGGGAAATAACATTCAGTACTTC.

The chain is built from TRBV7-2 and TRBJ1-1; 10 nucleotides line up with TRBD1. The CDR3 has 18 amino acids. Germline CDR1 reads SGHTA; CDR2 reads FQGNSA. The V segment lost 5 bases and the J segment 4 bases; nucleotides outside the gene matches: 16. The CDR3 nucleotides are TGTGCCAGCAGCAAACGGGACAGGGGAGGTGTGGGGAGCACTGAAGCTTTCTTT. It specifies CASSKRDRGGVGSTEAFF.

This chain uses TRBV6-5 with TRBJ2-4; 7 bases agree with TRBD1. CDR3 size: 14 residues. V shed 5 bases, J shed 9 bases, and the junction held 10 bases outside the gene matches. Germline-derived CDR1 and CDR2 are MNHEY and SVGAGI. CDR3 bases: TGTGCCAGCAGTAACCTCGACAGGGTGGGCATTCAGTACTTC. Protein sequence: CASSNLDRVGIQYF.

The chain is built from TRBV28 and TRBJ1-5; TRBD1 is a possible D gene (6 bases). V lost 3 bases, J lost 5 bases, and 11 bases lay in between. This CDR3 spans 14 amino acids. CDR1 and CDR2 (germline): MDHEN, SYDVKM. CDR3 nucleotides: TGTGCCAGCAGTTTGCAGGGGTGGGATCAGCCCCAGCATTTT. Protein sequence: CASSLQGWDQPQHF.